This T cell receptor beta chain was recovered during a study of T cell responses to AZD1222 COVID-19 vaccine (dated by TCRdb to the early 2020s). Context from the whole study: AZD1222 recipients whose second dose came at about 4 weeks and those whose second dose came at about 12 weeks were combined into one group, since spike-specific TCR depth and breadth did not differ between the two schedules. TCR sequencing covered fewer than 250 trial participants: 200 to 220 given two doses of AZD1222 and 26 given two doses of MenACWY control vaccine. Trial participants were enrolled into age subgroups of 18-55, 56-69 and 70-plus years, which contained 148, 28 and 57 TCR-sequenced participants, respectively.

Remarks on this clone: What this receptor recognizes is not known. No clone much larger than this one lies a single base away; base qualities are absent.

Broader findings and caveats from the paper: Conclusions about previously exposed vaccinees are limited, since just 5 to 7 AZD1222 recipients were seropositive for SARS-CoV-2 at baseline. The whole spike protein was spanned by vaccine-associated CD4 TCRs, and dominant responses were seen in regions 160-218 and 743-854. A significant rise in spike-specific TCR breadth and depth was observed after two AZD1222 doses relative to day 0 and relative to MenACWY recipients. Participants were mostly white British, with more females than males. The authors suggested clonal diversity may have been underestimated. In the small 56-69-year group, the increase in depth fell short of significance, most likely because of low power. Epitopes outside the regions mutated in the B.1.351 and B.1.1.7 variants were reportedly recognized by nearly half of the unique spike-specific TCRs. Because no day 14 peak-response samples were available, the repertoires could be characterized only after the peak T cell response.

The CDR3 regions of human TCRbeta chains were analyzed by immunosequencing. As for the authors' bioinformatics: Repertoire TCRs were checked for matches against a reference library of SARS-CoV-2-specific TCRs that had been generated using the MIRA antigen-specificity platform. Breadth meant the fraction of unique TCRs that were SARS-CoV-2-associated, whereas depth meant the fraction of total T cells that were SARS-CoV-2-associated. Using the MIRA data, each spike-specific TCR was assigned both to the spike region to which the TCR was reactive and to a CD4 or CD8 class. Log10-transformed breadth and depth values were compared by one-way ANOVA with Sidak's multiple comparisons tests. As stored in TCRdb, this immuneACCESS dataset retains in-frame rearrangements with V and J assigned. A fraction of the clones does not appear; measured against another copy, unresolved V genes explain less than half of the discrepancy, and the remainder lacks a known reason. The V and J calls and clone size come from that table; D and trimming were worked out from the DNA. This sample gives around 120,000 clones in total; almost 90% of them show up just once. The ten largest account for about 8.8% of the sample.

V loses 3 bases of germline sequence and J loses 3 bases, and the interval between the two ends is 15 bases. For CDR1 and CDR2, the germline V gene lists MGHRA and YSYEKL. Including the terminal cysteine and phenylalanine, the CDR3 comprises 15 residues. The kept DNA is CDR3 alone, 45 bases in frame from the first base. The time point label, as the study defines it: baseline before first vaccination. Vaccinee samples were obtained from the UK trials COV001 and COV002, which included a single-blind randomized controlled phase 2/3 trial of AZD1222 (ChAdOx1 nCoV-19) in healthy adults. For TCRbeta chain sequencing, PBMC samples from trial participants were taken at day 0 and at day 28 after the second dose.

The source material was peripheral blood, sampled on day 0 of AZD1222 vaccination. The rearranged segments are TRBV4-1 and TRBJ2-7, with TRBD2 perhaps the D gene, on 6 matching bases. The receptor was derived from an adult in good health. The nucleotide sequence is TGCGCCAGCAGCCAGGAGGGTCACAGAAACTACGAGCAGTACTTC. Translated, it gives CASSQEGHRNYEQYF.